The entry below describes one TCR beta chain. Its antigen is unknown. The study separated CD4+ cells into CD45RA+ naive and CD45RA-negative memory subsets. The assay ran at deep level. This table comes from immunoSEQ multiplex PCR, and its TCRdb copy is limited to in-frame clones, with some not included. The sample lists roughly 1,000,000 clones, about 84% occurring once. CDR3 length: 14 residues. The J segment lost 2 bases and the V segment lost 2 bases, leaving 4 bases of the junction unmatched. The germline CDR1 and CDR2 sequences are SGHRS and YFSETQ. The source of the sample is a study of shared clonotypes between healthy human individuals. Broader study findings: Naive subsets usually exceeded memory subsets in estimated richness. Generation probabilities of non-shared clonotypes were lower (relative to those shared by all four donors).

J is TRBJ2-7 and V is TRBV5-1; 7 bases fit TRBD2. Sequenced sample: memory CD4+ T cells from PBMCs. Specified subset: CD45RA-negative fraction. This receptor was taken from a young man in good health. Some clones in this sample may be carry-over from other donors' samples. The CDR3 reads CASSFTSETYEQYF. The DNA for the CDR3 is TGCGCCAGCAGCTTTACTAGCGAGACCTACGAGCAGTACTTC.